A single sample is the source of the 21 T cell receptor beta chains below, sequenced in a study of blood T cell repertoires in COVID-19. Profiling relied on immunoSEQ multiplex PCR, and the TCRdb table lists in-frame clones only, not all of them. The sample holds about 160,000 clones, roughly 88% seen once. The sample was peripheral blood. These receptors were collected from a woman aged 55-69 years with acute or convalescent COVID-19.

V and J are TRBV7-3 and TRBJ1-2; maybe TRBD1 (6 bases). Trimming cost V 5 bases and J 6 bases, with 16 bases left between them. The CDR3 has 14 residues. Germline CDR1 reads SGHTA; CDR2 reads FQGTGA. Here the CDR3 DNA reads TGTGCCAGCAGCCCCGTGGCAGGGGACCATGGCTACACCTTC. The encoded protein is CASSPVAGDHGYTF. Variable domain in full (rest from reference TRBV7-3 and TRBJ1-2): GAGVSQTPSNKVTEKGKYVELRCDPISGHTALYWYRQSLGQGPEFLIYFQGTGAADDSGLPNDRFFAVRPEGSVSTLKIQRTERGDSAVYLCASSPVAGDHGYTFGSGTRLTVV.

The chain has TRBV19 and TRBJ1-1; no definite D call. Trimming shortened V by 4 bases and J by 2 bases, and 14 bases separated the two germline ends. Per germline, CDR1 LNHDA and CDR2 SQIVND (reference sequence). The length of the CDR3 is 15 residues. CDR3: CASSTPLRGNTEAFF. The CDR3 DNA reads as TGTGCCAGTAGTACCCCTCTCCGAGGAAACACTGAAGCTTTCTTT.

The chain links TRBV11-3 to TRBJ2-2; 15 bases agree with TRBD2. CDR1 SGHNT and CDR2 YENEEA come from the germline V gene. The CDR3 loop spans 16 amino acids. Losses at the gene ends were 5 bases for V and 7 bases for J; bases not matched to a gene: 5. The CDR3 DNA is TGTGCCAGCAGCACCGGGACTAGCGGGGGGATCGGGGAGCTGTTTTTT. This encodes CASSTGTSGGIGELFF.

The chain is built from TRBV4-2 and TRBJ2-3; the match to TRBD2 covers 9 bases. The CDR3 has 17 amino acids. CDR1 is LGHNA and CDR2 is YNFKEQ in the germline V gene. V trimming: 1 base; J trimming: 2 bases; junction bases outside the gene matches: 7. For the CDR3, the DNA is TGTGCCAGCAGCCAAGGTTTTAGCGGGGGATACACAGATACGCAGTATTTT. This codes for CASSQGFSGGYTDTQYF.

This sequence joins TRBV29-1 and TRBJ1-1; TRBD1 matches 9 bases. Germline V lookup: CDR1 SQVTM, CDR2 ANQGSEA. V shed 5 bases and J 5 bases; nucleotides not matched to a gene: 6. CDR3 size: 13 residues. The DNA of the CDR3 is TGCAGCGTTTACAGGGGGCTTGGTACTGAAGCTTTCTTT. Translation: CSVYRGLGTEAFF.

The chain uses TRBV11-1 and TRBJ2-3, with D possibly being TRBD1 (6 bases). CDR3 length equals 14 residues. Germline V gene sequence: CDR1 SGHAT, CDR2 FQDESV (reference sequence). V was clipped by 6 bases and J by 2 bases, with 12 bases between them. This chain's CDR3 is CASRNRVYTDTQYF. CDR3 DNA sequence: TGTGCCAGCAGGAACAGGGTTTACACAGATACGCAGTATTTT.

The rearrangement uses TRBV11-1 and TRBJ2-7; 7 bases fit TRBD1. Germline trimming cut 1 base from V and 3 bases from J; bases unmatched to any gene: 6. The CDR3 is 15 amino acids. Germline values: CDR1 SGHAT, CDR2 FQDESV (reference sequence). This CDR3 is CASSLGQGEVYEQYF. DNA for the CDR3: TGTGCCAGCAGCTTAGGGCAGGGGGAAGTCTACGAGCAGTACTTC.

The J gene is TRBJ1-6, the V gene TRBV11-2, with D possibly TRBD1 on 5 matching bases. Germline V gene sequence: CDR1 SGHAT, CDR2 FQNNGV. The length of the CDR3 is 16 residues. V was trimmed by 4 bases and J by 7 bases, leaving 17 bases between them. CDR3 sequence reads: CASSSGRGGRNSPLHF. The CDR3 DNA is TGTGCCAGCAGCTCTGGGCGGGGGGGAAGAAATTCACCCCTCCACTTT.

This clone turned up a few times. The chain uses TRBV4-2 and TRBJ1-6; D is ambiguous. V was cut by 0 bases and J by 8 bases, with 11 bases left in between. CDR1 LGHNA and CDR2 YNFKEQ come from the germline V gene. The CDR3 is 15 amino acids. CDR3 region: CASSQDRGRYSPLHF. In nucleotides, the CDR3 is TGTGCCAGCAGCCAAGATCGTGGCAGGTATTCACCCCTCCACTTT.

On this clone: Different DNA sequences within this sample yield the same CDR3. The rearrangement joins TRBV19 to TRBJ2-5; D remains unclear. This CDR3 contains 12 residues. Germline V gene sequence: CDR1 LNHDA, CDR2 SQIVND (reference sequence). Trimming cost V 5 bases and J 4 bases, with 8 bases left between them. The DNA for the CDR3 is TGTGCCAGTAGTTACCGAGGAGAGACCCAGTACTTC. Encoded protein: CASSYRGETQYF.

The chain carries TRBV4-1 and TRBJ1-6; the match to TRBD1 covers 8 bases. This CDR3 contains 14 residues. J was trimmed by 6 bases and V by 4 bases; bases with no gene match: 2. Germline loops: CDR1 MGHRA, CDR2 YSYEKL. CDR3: CASSRDRSNSPLHF. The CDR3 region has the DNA TGCGCCAGCAGCCGGGACAGGTCTAATTCACCCCTCCACTTT.

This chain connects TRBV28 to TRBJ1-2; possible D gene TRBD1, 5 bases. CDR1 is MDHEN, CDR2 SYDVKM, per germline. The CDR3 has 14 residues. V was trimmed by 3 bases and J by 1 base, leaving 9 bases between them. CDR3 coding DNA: TGTGCCAGCAGTTTTGTGACAGTTAACTATGGCTACACCTTC. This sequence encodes CASSFVTVNYGYTF.

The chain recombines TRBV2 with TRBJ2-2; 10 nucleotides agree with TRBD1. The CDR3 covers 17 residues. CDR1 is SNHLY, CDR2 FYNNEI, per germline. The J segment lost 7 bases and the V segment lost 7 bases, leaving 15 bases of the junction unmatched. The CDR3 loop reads CASNGGLGTGASGELFF. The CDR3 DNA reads TGTGCCAGCAACGGGGGTCTAGGGACAGGGGCTAGCGGGGAGCTGTTTTTT.

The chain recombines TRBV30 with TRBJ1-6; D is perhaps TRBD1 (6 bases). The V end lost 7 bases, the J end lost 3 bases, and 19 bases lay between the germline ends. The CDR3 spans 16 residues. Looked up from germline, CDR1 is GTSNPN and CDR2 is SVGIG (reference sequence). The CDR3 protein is CASSLKQGDYNSPLHF. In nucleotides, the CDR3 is TGTGCCTCCAGTTTAAAACAGGGAGACTATAATTCACCCCTCCACTTT.

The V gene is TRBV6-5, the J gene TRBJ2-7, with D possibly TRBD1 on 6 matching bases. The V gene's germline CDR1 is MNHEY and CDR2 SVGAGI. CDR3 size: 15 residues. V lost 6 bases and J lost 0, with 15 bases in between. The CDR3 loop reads CASRPDRRPSYEQYF. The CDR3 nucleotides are TGTGCCAGCAGACCCGACAGGCGACCCTCCTACGAGCAGTACTTC.

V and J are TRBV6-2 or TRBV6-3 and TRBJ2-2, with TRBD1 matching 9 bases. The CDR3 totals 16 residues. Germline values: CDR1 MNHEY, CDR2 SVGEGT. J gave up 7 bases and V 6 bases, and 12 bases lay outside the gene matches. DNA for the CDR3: TGTGCCAGCAGCTCGGTTGGGACAGGGCTGGACGGGGAGCTGTTTTTT. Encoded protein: CASSSVGTGLDGELFF.

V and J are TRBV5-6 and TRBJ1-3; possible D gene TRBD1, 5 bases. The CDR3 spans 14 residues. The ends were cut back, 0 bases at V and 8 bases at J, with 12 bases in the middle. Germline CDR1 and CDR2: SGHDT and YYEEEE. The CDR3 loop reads CASSLGQSSHTIYF. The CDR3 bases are TGTGCCAGCAGCTTGGGACAGAGTTCCCACACCATATATTTT.

The CDR3 sequence: CASSHGGTNSPLHF. The CDR3 region has the DNA TGTGCCAGCAGCCATGGGGGGACGAATTCACCCCTCCACTTT. The chain uses TRBV3-1 (or the pseudogene TRBV3-2) and TRBJ1-6; perhaps TRBD1 as D (5 bases). The V gene's germline CDR1 is LGHDT and CDR2 YNNKEL (reference sequence). This CDR3 has 14 residues. The V end lost 3 bases, the J end lost 7 bases, and 10 bases lay between the germline ends.

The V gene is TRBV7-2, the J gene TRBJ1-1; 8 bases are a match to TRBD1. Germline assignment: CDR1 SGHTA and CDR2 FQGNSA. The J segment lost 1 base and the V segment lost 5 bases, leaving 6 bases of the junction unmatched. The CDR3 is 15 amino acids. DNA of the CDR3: TGTGCCAGCAGCCCCAGGGGGCAGAGGAACACTGAAGCTTTCTTT. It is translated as CASSPRGQRNTEAFF.

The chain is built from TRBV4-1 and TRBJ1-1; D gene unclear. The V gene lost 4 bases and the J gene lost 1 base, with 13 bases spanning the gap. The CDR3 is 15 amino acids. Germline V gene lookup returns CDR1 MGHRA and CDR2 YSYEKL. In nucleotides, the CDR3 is TGCGCCAGCAGCCTCCGGTGGTCTGAGAACACTGAAGCTTTCTTT. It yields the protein CASSLRWSENTEAFF.

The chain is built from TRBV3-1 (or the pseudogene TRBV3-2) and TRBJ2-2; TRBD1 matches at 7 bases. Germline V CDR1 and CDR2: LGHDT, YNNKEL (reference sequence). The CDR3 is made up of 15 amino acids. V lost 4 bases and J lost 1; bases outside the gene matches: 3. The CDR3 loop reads CASSPWDRNTGELFF. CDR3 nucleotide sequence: TGTGCCAGCAGCCCCTGGGACAGGAACACCGGGGAGCTGTTTTTT.